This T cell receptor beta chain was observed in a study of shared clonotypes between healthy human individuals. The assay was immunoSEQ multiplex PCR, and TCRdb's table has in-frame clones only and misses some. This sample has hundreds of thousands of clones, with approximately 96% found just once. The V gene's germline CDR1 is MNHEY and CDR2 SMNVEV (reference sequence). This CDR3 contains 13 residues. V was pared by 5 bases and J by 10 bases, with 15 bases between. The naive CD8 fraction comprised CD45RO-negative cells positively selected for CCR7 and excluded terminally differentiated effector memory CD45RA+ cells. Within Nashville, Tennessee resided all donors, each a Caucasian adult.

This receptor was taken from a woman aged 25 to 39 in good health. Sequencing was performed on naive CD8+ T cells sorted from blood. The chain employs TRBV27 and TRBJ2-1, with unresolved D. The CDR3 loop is CASSADSYDEQFF. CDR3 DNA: TGTGCCAGCAGTGCCGATTCCTATGACGAGCAGTTCTTC.